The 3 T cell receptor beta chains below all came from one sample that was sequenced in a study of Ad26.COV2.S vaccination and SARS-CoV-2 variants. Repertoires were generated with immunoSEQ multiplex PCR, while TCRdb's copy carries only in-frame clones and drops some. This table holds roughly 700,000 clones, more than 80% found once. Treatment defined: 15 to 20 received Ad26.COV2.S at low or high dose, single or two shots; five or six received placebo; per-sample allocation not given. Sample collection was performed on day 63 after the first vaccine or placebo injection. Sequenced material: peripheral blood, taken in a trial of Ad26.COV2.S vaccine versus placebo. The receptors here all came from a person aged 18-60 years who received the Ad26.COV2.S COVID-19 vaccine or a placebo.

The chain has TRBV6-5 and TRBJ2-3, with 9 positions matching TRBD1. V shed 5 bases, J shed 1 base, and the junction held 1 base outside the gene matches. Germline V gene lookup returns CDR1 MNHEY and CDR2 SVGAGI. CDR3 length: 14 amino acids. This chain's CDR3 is CASSRDRGTDTQYF. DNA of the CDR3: TGTGCCAGCAGTAGGGACAGGGGCACAGATACGCAGTATTTT.

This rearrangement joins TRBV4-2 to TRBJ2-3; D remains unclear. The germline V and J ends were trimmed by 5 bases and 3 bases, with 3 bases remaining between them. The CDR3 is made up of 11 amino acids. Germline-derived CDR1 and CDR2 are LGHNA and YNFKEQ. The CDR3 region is CASSNTDTQYF. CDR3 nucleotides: TGTGCCAGCAGCAATACAGATACGCAGTATTTT.

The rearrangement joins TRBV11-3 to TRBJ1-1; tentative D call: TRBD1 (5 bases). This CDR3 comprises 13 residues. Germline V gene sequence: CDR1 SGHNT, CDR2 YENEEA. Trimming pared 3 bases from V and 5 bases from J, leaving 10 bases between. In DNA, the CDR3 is TGTGCCAGCAGCTTTGGTGGGGGGACTGAAGCTTTCTTT. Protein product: CASSFGGGTEAFF. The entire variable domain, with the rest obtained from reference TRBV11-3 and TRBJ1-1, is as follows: EAGVVQSPRYKIIEKKQPVAFWCNPISGHNTLYWYLQNLGQGPELLIRYENEEAVDDSQLPKDRFSAERLKGVDSTLKIQPAELGDSAVYLCASSFGGGTEAFFGQGTRLTVV.